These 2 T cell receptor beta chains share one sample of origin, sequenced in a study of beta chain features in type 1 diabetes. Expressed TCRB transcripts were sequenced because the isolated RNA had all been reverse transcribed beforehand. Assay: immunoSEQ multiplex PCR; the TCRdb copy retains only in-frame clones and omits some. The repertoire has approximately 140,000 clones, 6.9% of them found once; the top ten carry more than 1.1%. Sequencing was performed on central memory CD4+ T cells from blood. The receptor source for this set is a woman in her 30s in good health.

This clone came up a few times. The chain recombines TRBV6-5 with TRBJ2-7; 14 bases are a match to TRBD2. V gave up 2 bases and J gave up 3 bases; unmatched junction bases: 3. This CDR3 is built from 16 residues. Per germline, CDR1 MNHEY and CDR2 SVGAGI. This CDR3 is CASSYPGLAGGYEQYF. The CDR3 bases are TGTGCCAGCAGTTACCCCGGACTAGCGGGAGGCTACGAGCAGTACTTC.

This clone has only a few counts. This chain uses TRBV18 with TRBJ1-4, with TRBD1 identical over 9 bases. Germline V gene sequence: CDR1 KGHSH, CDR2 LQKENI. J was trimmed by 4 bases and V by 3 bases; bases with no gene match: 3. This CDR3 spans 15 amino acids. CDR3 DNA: TGTGCCAGCTCACCCGGGACAGGGATTAATGAAAAACTGTTTTTT. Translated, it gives CASSPGTGINEKLFF.